This TCR beta chain emerged from a study of response to subunit inactivated influenza vaccine. Study-wide results and caveats: Seasonal influenza vaccination, on each occasion, was suggested by the authors to recruit few new T cells.

This clonotype was seen many times. Its antigen remains unidentified. TCRdb called the RT-PCR reads again in MiXCR, with one record for every CDR3 protein. Of hundreds of thousands of distinct CDR3 sequences listed, 7.5% to 8.5% are singletons. The material sequenced was PBMCs from blood, taken 23 to 25 months after vaccination. The source of this sequence is a man aged 50 to 75 who received an inactivated influenza vaccine.

In DNA form, the CDR3 reads TGTGCCAGCAGCCGGCTCGGACTAGCGGGAGCAGATACGCAGTATTTT. It is translated as CASSRLGLAGADTQYF. The chain employs TRBV3-1 and TRBJ2-3; 13 bases are shared with TRBD2. The CDR3 is 16 amino acids. CDR1 and CDR2 from the germline V gene are LGHDT and YNNKEL (reference sequence). The J segment lost 4 bases and the V segment lost 4 bases, leaving 5 bases of the junction unmatched.